This T cell receptor beta chain was documented in a study of cytotoxic CD8 clonotypes in ibrutinib-treated CLL. Turning to the study itself: Within the patient group, about a dozen were relapsed/refractory and approximately 16 treatment-naive, and around 18 were IGHV unmutated. Response sampling took place at median 12 months of treatment, range 6 to 36. Among responders, 24 were partial and 2 complete; after median approximately 6 years, approximately 15 stayed remitted and 12 progressed.

The ends were cut back, 0 bases at V and 5 bases at J, with 17 bases in the middle. Per germline, CDR1 MNHEY and CDR2 SVGAGI. The CDR3 loop spans 16 amino acids. Remarks on this clone: Its antigen is not identified.

Study-wide results and caveats: Clonality increased at ibrutinib response, then returned toward baseline at progression.

Clones were sequenced by immunoSEQ multiplex PCR, and TCRdb holds only the in-frame ones, with some missing. Of about 330,000 clones listed, approximately 67% are singletons. The chain is built from TRBV6-5 and TRBJ2-7; the D is unclear. This clonotype was sampled from a human donor with chronic lymphocytic leukemia. Sequences were derived from PBMCs, sampled after 36 months of ibrutinib treatment. For the CDR3, the DNA is TGTGCCAGCAGTTACTCTCGGTGGATATGGGGTCACGAGCAGTACTTC. Encoded protein: CASSYSRWIWGHEQYF.